Below, one T cell receptor (beta chain) is given with its context. It has no known antigen specificity. Base qualities are not at hand, and no much larger clone is one base apart. This record comes from a study of blood T cells in healthy people across ages (dated by TCRdb to 2015 to 2017). General notes on the study: In model experiments, roughly one uniquely barcoded TCR beta cDNA molecule per two T cells was captured by template switching. To track age-related changes in TCR beta repertoire diversity, the study relied on deep sequencing normalized with unique cDNA molecular identifiers. Four age groups were formed from the donors: young (average about 15 years), middle-aged (around 37), aged (under 70) and long-lived (82). Donors of different ages were randomly distributed across sequencing lanes to avoid experimental bias. Two additional independent replicas of 1 million unique cDNA reads from the same blood draw were analyzed for two donors (one aged 18 to 30 and one aged 80 or older). Broad study findings and their caveats: Since profiling was done on bulk unsorted PBMCs, naive and antigen-experienced compartments could not be conclusively compared. Compared with the aged group, the long-lived group had more naive CD4+ T cells, fewer expanded clones and increased TCR diversity, suggesting age selection. There was a strong correlation between observed TCR beta diversity and the percentage of naive T cells measured by flow cytometry. Estimates of total diversity based on one million sequenced T cells were considered lower bounds and underestimates. As age increased, observed TCR beta diversity per million T cells dropped in a roughly linear way, and a significant reduction was already evident by age 40. Because donor CMV infection status was unknown, age-related changes in expanded clonotypes were potentially confounded.

Donors were a few dozen systemically healthy Caucasian individuals from Russia aged 6 to 90 years. Each donor gave 8 to 10 milliliters of peripheral blood, drawn into EDTA-treated Vacutainer tubes. Ficoll-Paque density-gradient centrifugation was used to isolate PBMCs, with at least 6.5 million per sample. Trizol reagent was used to extract total RNA from the PBMCs, yielding at least 5 micrograms per sample. Naive CD45RAhigh/CD27high T cell percentages were measured by flow cytometry on a PBMC aliquot from every donor. Library generation was performed with 5' RACE. The sequencing machine was an Illumina HiSeq 2500. A second PCR of about 6 to 11 cycles was performed with a sample-barcoded 5' primer and a J-beta primer mix. A unique molecular identifier was introduced onto each TCR beta cDNA molecule by a template-switch 5' adaptor carrying 12 random nucleotides. Each sample yielded at least 2.5 million CDR3-containing paired-end reads. First-strand cDNA was synthesized from all RNA with the Mint cDNA synthesis kit, primed by a TRBC-specific oligonucleotide. Following uracil-DNA glycosylase treatment, a first 18-cycle PCR with universal primers M1SS and BC2_uni_R was performed on all cDNA. The original methods were these. Normalization of each sample was performed by random selection of 1 million high-quality reads, each carrying a distinct molecular identifier. Reads sharing molecular identifiers were discarded rather than binned into consensus sequences. MiTCR, with a Q25 quality threshold and the strictest error-elimination algorithm, was used for CDR3 identification, clonotype clustering and error correction. A nonparametric unseen species model with Euler transformation was used to estimate lower-bound total TCR beta diversity. TCRdb trimmed public reads at Q25 via fastp, called clones via MiXCR and kept in-frame beta chains. Every entry covers one CDR3 protein and lists the most common genes and DNA from its rows. Clone size and V and J calls follow TCRdb, not the original study. The sample records roughly 1,800,000 distinct CDR3 sequences, about 50% of which are singletons. The ten top clones hold roughly 2% of the sample.

The CDR3, from cysteine to phenylalanine, totals 13 residues. The entry retains the CDR3 DNA only, 39 bases that are in frame from base 1. CDR1 and CDR2, per the germline V gene, are SGHRS and YFSETQ. V sheds 1 base and J sheds 6 bases, leaving 10 bases between their ends. The rearranged chain carries TRBV5-1 and TRBJ1-2, with the D gene too uncertain to name. This TCR was recovered from a woman aged 40 to 50 in good health. Material for sequencing was blood. In nucleotides, the sequence is TGCGCCAGCAGCTTGTCCGGGGTAGATGGCTACACCTTC. Translated, this gives CASSLSGVDGYTF.